This T cell receptor (beta chain) stems from a study of patients and donors after allogeneic stem cell transplantation. Germline-derived CDR1 and CDR2 are SGHDT and YYEEEE. This CDR3 contains 16 residues. The J segment lost 4 bases and the V segment lost 0 bases, leaving 6 bases of the junction unmatched. Each CDR3 protein gets one entry after TCRdb re-called the RT-PCR reads with MiXCR. This table has about a million distinct CDR3 sequences, more than 15% appearing once. This clonotype turned up a few times. The TCR comes from a human donor who was either an allogeneic HSCT recipient or a stem cell or donor lymphocyte infusion donor (not recorded which). It is not recorded whose cells these are; they may come from a transplant donor. What was sequenced was blood, either unsorted or a sorted T cell fraction (not recorded which). This chain links TRBV5-6 with TRBJ1-4; 7 nucleotides match TRBD1. CDR3 sequence (DNA): TGTGCCAGCAGCTTGGTCCAGGGGGAATTTAATGAAAAACTGTTTTTT. As protein: CASSLVQGEFNEKLFF.